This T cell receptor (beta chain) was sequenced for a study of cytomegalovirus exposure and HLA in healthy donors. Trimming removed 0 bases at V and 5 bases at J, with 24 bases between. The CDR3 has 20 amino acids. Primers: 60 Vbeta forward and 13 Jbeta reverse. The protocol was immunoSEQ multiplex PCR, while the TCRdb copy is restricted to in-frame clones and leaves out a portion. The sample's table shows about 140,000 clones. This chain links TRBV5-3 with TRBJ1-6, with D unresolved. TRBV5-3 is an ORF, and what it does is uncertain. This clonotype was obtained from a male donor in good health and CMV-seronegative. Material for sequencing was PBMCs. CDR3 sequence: CARSLADYGLPRFNNSPLHF. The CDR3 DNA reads TGTGCCAGAAGCTTGGCCGACTATGGCCTCCCCCGCTTTAATAATTCACCCCTCCACTTT.